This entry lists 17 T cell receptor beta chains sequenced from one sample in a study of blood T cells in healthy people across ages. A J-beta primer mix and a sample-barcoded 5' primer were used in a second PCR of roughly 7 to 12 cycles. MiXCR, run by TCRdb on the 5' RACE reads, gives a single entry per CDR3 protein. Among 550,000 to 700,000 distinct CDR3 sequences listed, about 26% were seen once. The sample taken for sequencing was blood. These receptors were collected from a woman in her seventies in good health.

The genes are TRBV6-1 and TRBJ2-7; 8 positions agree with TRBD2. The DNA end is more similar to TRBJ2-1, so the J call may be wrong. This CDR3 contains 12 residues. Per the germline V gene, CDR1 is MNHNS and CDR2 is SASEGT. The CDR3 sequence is CASTSERGGQFF. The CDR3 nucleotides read TGTGCCAGCACCTCTGAACGGGGGGGGCAGTTCTTC.

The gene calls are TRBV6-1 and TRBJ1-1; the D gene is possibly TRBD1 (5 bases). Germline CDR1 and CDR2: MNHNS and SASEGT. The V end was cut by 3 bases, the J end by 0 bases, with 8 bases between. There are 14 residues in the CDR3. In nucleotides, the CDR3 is TGTGCCAGCAGTGATTGGGGGATGAACACTGAAGCTTTCTTT. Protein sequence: CASSDWGMNTEAFF.

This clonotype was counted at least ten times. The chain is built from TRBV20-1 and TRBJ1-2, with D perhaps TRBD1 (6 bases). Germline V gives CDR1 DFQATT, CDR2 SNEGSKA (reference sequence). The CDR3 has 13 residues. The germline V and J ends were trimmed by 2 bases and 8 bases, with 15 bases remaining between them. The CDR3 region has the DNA TGCAGTGCTAGAAATAAGGGGGGCAGCGGCTACACCTTC. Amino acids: CSARNKGGSGYTF.

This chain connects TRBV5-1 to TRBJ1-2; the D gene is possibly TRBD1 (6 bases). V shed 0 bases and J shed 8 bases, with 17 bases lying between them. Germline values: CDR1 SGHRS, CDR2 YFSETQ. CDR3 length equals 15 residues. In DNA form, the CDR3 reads TGCGCCAGCAGCTTGGCCGGGGCAGCAGGGGCCGGCTACACCTTC. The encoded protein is CASSLAGAAGAGYTF.

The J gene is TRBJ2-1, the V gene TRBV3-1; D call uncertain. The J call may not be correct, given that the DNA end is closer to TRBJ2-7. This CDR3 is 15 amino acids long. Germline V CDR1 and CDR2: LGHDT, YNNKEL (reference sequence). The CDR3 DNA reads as TGTGCCAGCAGCCAAGACTTCAGTGGGTTGTCCGAGCAGTACTTC. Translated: CASSQDFSGLSEQYF.

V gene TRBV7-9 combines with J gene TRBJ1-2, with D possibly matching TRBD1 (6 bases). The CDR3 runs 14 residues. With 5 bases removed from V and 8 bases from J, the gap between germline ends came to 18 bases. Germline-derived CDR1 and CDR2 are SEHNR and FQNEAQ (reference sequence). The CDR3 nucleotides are TGTGCCAGCAGCCGTGGACAGCGTATAGGAGGCTACACCTTC. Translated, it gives CASSRGQRIGGYTF.

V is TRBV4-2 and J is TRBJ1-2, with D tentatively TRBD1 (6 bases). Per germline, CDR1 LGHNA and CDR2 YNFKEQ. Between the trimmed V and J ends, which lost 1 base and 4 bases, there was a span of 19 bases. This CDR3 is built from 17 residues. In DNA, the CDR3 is TGTGCCAGCAGCCAAGGATCGGGGGGACACCAGTTCTATGGCTACACCTTC. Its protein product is CASSQGSGGHQFYGYTF.

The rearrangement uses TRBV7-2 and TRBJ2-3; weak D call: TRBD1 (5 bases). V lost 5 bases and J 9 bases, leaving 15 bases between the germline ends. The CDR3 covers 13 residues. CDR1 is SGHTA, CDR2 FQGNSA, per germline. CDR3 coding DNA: TGTGCCAGCAGCCAACTGCAGGGCAGAACGCAGTATTTT. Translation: CASSQLQGRTQYF.

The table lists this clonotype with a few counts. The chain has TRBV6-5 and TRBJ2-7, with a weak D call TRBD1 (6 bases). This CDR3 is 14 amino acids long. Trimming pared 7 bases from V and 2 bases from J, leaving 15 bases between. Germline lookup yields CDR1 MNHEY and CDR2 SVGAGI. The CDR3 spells CASNRPGQPYEQYF. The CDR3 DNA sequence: TGTGCCAGCAATCGACCGGGACAACCCTACGAGCAGTACTTC.

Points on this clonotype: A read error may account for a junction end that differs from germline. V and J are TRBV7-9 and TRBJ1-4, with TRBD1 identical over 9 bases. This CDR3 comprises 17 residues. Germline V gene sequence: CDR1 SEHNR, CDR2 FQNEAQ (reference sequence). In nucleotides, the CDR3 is TGCGCCAGCAGTTCCGGGACAGGGAGTTTGACTAATGAAAAACTGTTTTTT. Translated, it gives CASSSGTGSLTNEKLFF.

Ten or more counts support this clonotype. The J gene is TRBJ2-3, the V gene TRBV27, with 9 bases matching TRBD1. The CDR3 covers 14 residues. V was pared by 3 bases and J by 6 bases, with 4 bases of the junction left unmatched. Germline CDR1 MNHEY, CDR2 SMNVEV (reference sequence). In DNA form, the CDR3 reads TGTGCCAGCAGTTTGACAGGGGGGAGGGATACGCAGTATTTT. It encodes CASSLTGGRDTQYF.

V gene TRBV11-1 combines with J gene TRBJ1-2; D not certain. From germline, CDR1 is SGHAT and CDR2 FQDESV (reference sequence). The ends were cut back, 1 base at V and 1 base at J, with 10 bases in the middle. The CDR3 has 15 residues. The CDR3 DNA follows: TGTGCCAGCAGCTTAGAGGTCAGAAATAACTATGGCTACACCTTC. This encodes CASSLEVRNNYGYTF.

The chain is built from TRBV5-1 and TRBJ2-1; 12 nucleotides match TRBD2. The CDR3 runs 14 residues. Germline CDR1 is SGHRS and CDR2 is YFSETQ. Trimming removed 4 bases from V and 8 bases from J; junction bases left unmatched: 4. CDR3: CASSRTSGADEQFF. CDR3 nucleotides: TGCGCCAGCAGCCGGACTAGCGGGGCCGATGAGCAGTTCTTC.

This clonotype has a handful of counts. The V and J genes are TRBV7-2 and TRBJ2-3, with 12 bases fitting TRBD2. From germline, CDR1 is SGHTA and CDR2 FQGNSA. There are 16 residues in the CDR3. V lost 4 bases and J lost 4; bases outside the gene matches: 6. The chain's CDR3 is CASSSTSGGPSDTQYF. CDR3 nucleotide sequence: TGTGCCAGCAGCTCGACTAGCGGGGGCCCATCAGATACGCAGTATTTT.

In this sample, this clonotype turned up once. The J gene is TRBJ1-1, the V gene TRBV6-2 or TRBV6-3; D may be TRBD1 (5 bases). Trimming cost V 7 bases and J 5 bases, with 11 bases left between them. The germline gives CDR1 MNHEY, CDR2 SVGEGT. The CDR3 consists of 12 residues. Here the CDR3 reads CASILRGTEAFF. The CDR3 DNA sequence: TGTGCCAGCATATTGCGGGGGACTGAAGCTTTCTTT.

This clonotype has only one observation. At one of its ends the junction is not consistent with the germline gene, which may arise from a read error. The CDR3 here is CASRAGAALLHTRYF. CDR3 DNA sequence: TGTGCCAGCAGGGCGGGGGCGGCGCTCCTACATACGCGGTATTTT. The genes are TRBV7-2 and TRBJ2-3; D might be TRBD2 (7 bases). This CDR3 region has 15 residues. From germline, CDR1 is SGHTA and CDR2 FQGNSA.

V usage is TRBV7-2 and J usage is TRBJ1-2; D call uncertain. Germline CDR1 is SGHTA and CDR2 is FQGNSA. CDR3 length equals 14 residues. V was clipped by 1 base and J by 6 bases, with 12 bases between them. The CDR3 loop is CASSLVFLGNGYTF. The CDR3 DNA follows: TGTGCCAGCAGCTTAGTGTTTCTTGGAAATGGCTACACCTTC.